This T cell receptor beta chain was sequenced for a study of early T cells in non-severe SARS-CoV-2 infection. Findings of the study overall: Private and CD4 specificities were missed by VDJdb matching, skewed to anti-spike CD8.

This clonotype occurred many times. Antigen specificity is unknown. Attached unique molecular identifiers marked individual cDNA molecules. TCRdb recomputed calls from the 5' RACE reads with MiXCR, one row per CDR3 protein. The table shows about 76,000 distinct CDR3 sequences, with about 11% occurring only once. The receptor's source is an adult who was a healthcare worker with PCR-confirmed SARS-CoV-2 infection or an uninfected control (not recorded which). Input material: whole blood.

The CDR3 bases are TGTGCCAGCAGTTATCTCGGGACTAGCGGGGGTAACGAGCAGTACTTC. It encodes CASSYLGTSGGNEQYF. This chain joins TRBV6-5 and TRBJ2-7, with 14 bases lining up with TRBD2. Losses at the gene ends were 3 bases for V and 5 bases for J; bases not matched to a gene: 6. Germline assignment: CDR1 MNHEY and CDR2 SVGAGI. The CDR3 totals 16 residues.